The source of this T cell receptor (beta chain) is a study of Graves' ophthalmopathy and Graves' hyperthyroidism. Findings and limits, study-wide: Blood also contained most of the expanded thyroid clonotypes above 0.001 frequency.

The CDR3 extends over 14 amino acids. Germline loops: CDR1 SGDLS, CDR2 YYNGEE. V lost 0 bases and J 2 bases, leaving 9 bases between the germline ends. Researchers took RNA transcripts and amplified TCR beta CDR3 regions from them. The authors performed first-round RT-PCR with HTBI primers and then a second-round multiplex PCR. A single record per CDR3 protein comes from TCRdb applying MiXCR to the multiplex PCR reads. The sample shows around 1.1 million distinct CDR3 sequences, around a third of them seen only once. This clonotype was found a few times. Its target is not known. The sample comprised peripheral blood or thyroid tissue (not recorded which). The clonotype was recovered from an adult man with Graves' hyperthyroidism. The chain joins TRBV9 to TRBJ2-7; D is uncertain. For the CDR3, the DNA is TGTGCCAGCAGCGTAGAAAACGGAGCCTACGAGCAGTACTTC. This sequence encodes CASSVENGAYEQYF.